These T cell receptor beta chains were read from a single sample in a study of blood T cells in healthy people across ages. In TCRdb, the 5' RACE reads were re-called with MiXCR into one record per CDR3 protein. The data show around 1,600,000 distinct CDR3 sequences, 35% to 45% seen once. Sequencing was done on a sample of blood. Receptor source: a woman aged 18-30 years in good health. CDR3s include the opening cysteine and the closing phenylalanine or tryptophan. A D gene is named only where the DNA matches it firmly. A clone size is listed for some rows: how often the clone was seen (once, few, many), or a class if it is expanded.

J gene: TRBJ2-7; clone size: -; D gene: TRBD2; V gene: TRBV7-2; CDR3 protein: CASSLGSGSGYEQYF; CDR3 DNA: TGTGCCAGCAGCTTAGGTAGCGGGAGTGGATACGAGCAGTACTTC
J gene: TRBJ2-5; clone size: few; D gene: TRBD1; V gene: TRBV20-1; CDR3 protein: CSARDPTGSGQETQYF; CDR3 DNA: TGCAGTGCTAGAGATCCGACAGGGTCAGGCCAAGAGACCCAGTACTTC
J gene: TRBJ1-2; clone size: -; D gene: TRBD1; V gene: TRBV6-1; CDR3 protein: CASSEYYRGNYGYTF; CDR3 DNA: TGTGCCAGCAGTGAATACTACAGGGGCAACTATGGCTACACCTTC
J gene: TRBJ2-7; clone size: -; D gene: -; V gene: TRBV27; CDR3 protein: CASSLIKGEQYF; CDR3 DNA: TGTGCCAGCAGTCTCATAAAGGGCGAGCAGTACTTC
J gene: TRBJ2-3; clone size: few; D gene: -; V gene: TRBV15; CDR3 protein: CATSRVPGSTDTQYF; CDR3 DNA: TGTGCCACCAGCAGAGTTCCAGGTAGCACAGATACGCAGTATTTT
J gene: TRBJ1-2; clone size: few; D gene: TRBD1; V gene: TRBV11-2; CDR3 protein: CASSLALDRGTYGYTF; CDR3 DNA: TGTGCCAGCAGCTTAGCCCTGGACAGGGGGACCTATGGCTACACCTTC
J gene: TRBJ1-2; clone size: -; D gene: -; V gene: TRBV20-1; CDR3 protein: CSAHGGRSNYGYTF; CDR3 DNA: TGCAGTGCCCACGGGGGCAGATCTAACTATGGCTACACCTTC
J gene: TRBJ2-4; clone size: -; D gene: TRBD2; V gene: TRBV7-2; CDR3 protein: CASSWAPGTSGVLAKNIQYF; CDR3 DNA: TGTGCCAGCAGCTGGGCTCCCGGGACTAGCGGGGTCTTAGCCAAAAACATTCAGTACTTC
J gene: TRBJ2-7; clone size: many; D gene: TRBD2; V gene: TRBV20-1; CDR3 protein: CSASSSLAGEVYF; CDR3 DNA: TGCAGTGCTAGCTCGAGTCTAGCGGGGGAGGTGTACTTC
J gene: TRBJ2-7; clone size: few; D gene: -; V gene: TRBV13; CDR3 protein: CASRITPRSHEQYF; CDR3 DNA: TGTGCCAGCAGAATAACGCCTAGGAGCCACGAGCAGTACTTC
J gene: TRBJ2-5; clone size: -; D gene: -; V gene: TRBV29-1; CDR3 protein: CRVVQQQETQYF; CDR3 DNA: TGCAGAGTTGTACAGCAACAAGAGACCCAGTACTTC
J gene: TRBJ2-3; clone size: many; D gene: TRBD2; V gene: TRBV27; CDR3 protein: CASSPLPGREGTDTQYF; CDR3 DNA: TGTGCCAGCAGTCCTCTCCCAGGGCGGGAGGGCACAGATACGCAGTATTTT
J gene: TRBJ1-1; clone size: -; D gene: -; V gene: TRBV7-9; CDR3 protein: CASSPGQFEAFF; CDR3 DNA: TGTGCCAGCAGCCCCGGACAGTTTGAAGCTTTCTTT
J gene: TRBJ2-6; clone size: -; D gene: -; V gene: TRBV6-6; CDR3 protein: CASSYGSTGANVLTF; CDR3 DNA: TGTGCCAGCAGTTATGGCTCGACTGGGGCCAACGTCCTGACTTTC
J gene: TRBJ2-7; clone size: -; D gene: -; V gene: TRBV6-1; CDR3 protein: CASTMSRVYEQYF; CDR3 DNA: TGTGCCAGCACCATGAGCCGGGTCTACGAGCAGTACTTC
J gene: TRBJ1-2; clone size: -; D gene: -; V gene: TRBV11-2; CDR3 protein: CASSLEPVYGYTF; CDR3 DNA: TGTGCCAGCAGCTTAGAGCCAGTCTATGGCTACACCTTC
J gene: TRBJ2-1; clone size: -; D gene: -; V gene: TRBV20-1; CDR3 protein: CSARDPSSGTSGYNEQFF; CDR3 DNA: TGCAGTGCTAGAGACCCCAGTTCTGGGACTTCGGGTTACAATGAGCAGTTCTTC
J gene: TRBJ2-7; clone size: -; D gene: -; V gene: TRBV23-1; CDR3 protein: CASSQSIWLSYEQYF; CDR3 DNA: TGCGCCAGCAGTCAATCGATTTGGCTTTCCTACGAGCAGTACTTC
J gene: TRBJ2-1; clone size: -; D gene: TRBD2; V gene: TRBV12-3/TRBV12-4; CDR3 protein: CASSPWTSGSRYYNEQFF; CDR3 DNA: TGTGCCAGCAGTCCCTGGACTAGCGGGAGTCGTTACTACAATGAGCAGTTCTTC
J gene: TRBJ2-1; clone size: -; D gene: TRBD2; V gene: TRBV6-4; CDR3 protein: CASSPVAGEANNEQFF; CDR3 DNA: TGTGCCAGCAGCCCCGTAGCGGGAGAGGCGAACAATGAGCAGTTCTTC
J gene: TRBJ2-7; clone size: few; D gene: TRBD1; V gene: TRBV27; CDR3 protein: CAVQGAYEQYF; CDR3 DNA: TGTGCTGTTCAGGGGGCGTACGAGCAGTACTTC
J gene: TRBJ1-4; clone size: -; D gene: -; V gene: TRBV20-1; CDR3 protein: CSAKQAAEKLFF; CDR3 DNA: TGCAGTGCTAAACAGGCGGCGGAAAAACTGTTTTTT